The T cell receptor beta chain described here comes from a study of shared clonotypes between healthy human individuals. As for the study in general: The plates for each donor numbered three CD4 naive, three CD4 memory, two CD8 naive and one CD8 memory.

CD45RO negativity and positive selection for CCR7 defined naive CD8 cells, a population that excluded terminally differentiated effector memory CD45RA+ cells. Roughly 200 ng DNA, tens of thousands of T cell genomes, went into each sorted-subset replicate PCR. The table came from immunoSEQ multiplex PCR; TCRdb's copy has only in-frame clones and leaves some out. The sample has roughly 590,000 clones; 95% to 96% are singletons. Regarding the study as a whole: When compared with the clonotypes that were shared by all four sorted-subset donors, the non-shared clonotypes turned out to have lower generation probabilities.

In regard to this clone: Its target is unknown.

The junction had 5 bases not matched to a gene; V was cut back by 0 bases and J by 8 bases. This CDR3 is built from 15 residues. Per germline, CDR1 SGHRS and CDR2 YFSETQ. Sample: naive CD8+ T cells sorted from blood. This clonotype was sampled from a woman in her twenties or thirties in good health. J is TRBJ1-4 and V is TRBV5-1, with 9 positions matching TRBD1. In DNA, the CDR3 is TGCGCCAGCAGCTTGGGGACAGGGGACAAGGAAAAACTGTTTTTT. It codes for CASSLGTGDKEKLFF.